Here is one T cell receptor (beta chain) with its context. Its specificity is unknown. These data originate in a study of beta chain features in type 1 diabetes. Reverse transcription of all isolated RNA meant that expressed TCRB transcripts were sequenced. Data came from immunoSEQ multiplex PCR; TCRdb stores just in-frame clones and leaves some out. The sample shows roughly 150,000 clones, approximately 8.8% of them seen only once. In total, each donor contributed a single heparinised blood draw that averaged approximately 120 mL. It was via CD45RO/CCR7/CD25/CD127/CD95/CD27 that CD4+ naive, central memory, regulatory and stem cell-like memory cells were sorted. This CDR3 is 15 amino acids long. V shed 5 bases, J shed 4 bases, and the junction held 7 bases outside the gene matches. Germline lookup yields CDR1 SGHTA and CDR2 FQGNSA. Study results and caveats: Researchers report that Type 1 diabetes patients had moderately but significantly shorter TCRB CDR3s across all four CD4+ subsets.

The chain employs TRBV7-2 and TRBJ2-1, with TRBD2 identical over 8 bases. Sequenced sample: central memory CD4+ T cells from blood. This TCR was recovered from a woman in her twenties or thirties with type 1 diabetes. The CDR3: CASSPPGGGYNEQFF. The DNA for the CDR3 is TGTGCCAGCAGCCCCCCGGGAGGGGGGTACAATGAGCAGTTCTTC.